Listed below are T cell receptor beta chains from one sample, sequenced in a study of cytomegalovirus exposure and HLA in healthy donors. Sequencing was performed with immunoSEQ multiplex PCR; in TCRdb, only in-frame clones are kept and a portion is missing. The sample has approximately 100,000 clones, about 70% seen once. The sequencing sample was made of PBMCs. All receptors derive from a woman between 18 and 29 years old in good health and CMV-seropositive. Each CDR3 is given with its conserved first and last residue. A D gene is named only where the DNA matches it firmly. Rows may omit the clone size; those that give it use once, few, many or a size class.

clone size: NA; V gene: TRBV20-1; D gene: NA; J gene: TRBJ1-2; CDR3 protein: CRLPTPYGYTF; CDR3 DNA: TGCAGGCTCCCGACACCGTATGGCTACACCTTC
clone size: NA; V gene: TRBV30; D gene: NA; J gene: TRBJ2-3; CDR3 protein: CAKKAPEGGLITDTQYF; CDR3 DNA: TGTGCCAAGAAGGCGCCCGAAGGGGGACTAATCACAGATACGCAGTATTTT
clone size: NA; V gene: TRBV5-1; D gene: NA; J gene: TRBJ2-3; CDR3 protein: CASSFGWGTGEVGSTDTQYF; CDR3 DNA: TGCGCCAGCAGCTTTGGCTGGGGGACCGGGGAGGTCGGTAGCACAGATACGCAGTATTTT
clone size: NA; V gene: TRBV27; D gene: TRBD2; J gene: TRBJ2-5; CDR3 protein: CASSRGSSWETQYF; CDR3 DNA: TGTGCCAGCAGCCGCGGGAGTAGCTGGGAGACCCAGTACTTC
clone size: few; V gene: TRBV5-1; D gene: NA; J gene: TRBJ2-3; CDR3 protein: CASSLGGPEDTQYF; CDR3 DNA: TGCGCCAGCAGCTTGGGAGGGCCGGAAGATACGCAGTATTTT
clone size: NA; V gene: TRBV12-2; D gene: NA; J gene: TRBJ2-2; CDR3 protein: CASRSQRERAGELFF; CDR3 DNA: TGTGCAAGTCGCTCTCAGCGGGAGAGGGCCGGGGAGCTGTTTTTT
clone size: NA; V gene: TRBV15; D gene: NA; J gene: TRBJ2-7; CDR3 protein: CATSRTGGPIYEQYF; CDR3 DNA: TGTGCCACCAGCAGGACCGGGGGGCCGATCTACGAGCAGTACTTC
clone size: NA; V gene: TRBV10-2; D gene: TRBD1; J gene: TRBJ1-5; CDR3 protein: CASSERQGTQPQHF; CDR3 DNA: TGCGCCAGCAGTGAACGACAGGGTACCCAGCCCCAGCATTTT
clone size: NA; V gene: TRBV6-5; D gene: TRBD1; J gene: TRBJ2-1; CDR3 protein: CASSYSGQSYNEQFF; CDR3 DNA: TGTGCCAGCAGTTACTCGGGACAGTCCTACAATGAGCAGTTCTTC
clone size: once; V gene: TRBV25-1; D gene: NA; J gene: TRBJ1-1; CDR3 protein: CASSTGLGSNTEAFF; CDR3 DNA: TGTGCCAGCAGTACGGGGTTAGGTTCGAACACTGAAGCTTTCTTT
clone size: NA; V gene: TRBV6-5; D gene: NA; J gene: TRBJ1-1; CDR3 protein: CASSYSSGRRAEAFF; CDR3 DNA: TGTGCCAGCAGTTACTCTTCAGGGAGGAGAGCTGAAGCTTTCTTT
clone size: NA; V gene: TRBV5-4; D gene: NA; J gene: TRBJ2-7; CDR3 protein: CASSRDRPYEQYF; CDR3 DNA: TGTGCCAGCAGCCGTGACAGGCCTTACGAGCAGTACTTC
clone size: NA; V gene: TRBV7-9; D gene: TRBD1; J gene: TRBJ2-7; CDR3 protein: CASSSGTASPEQYF; CDR3 DNA: TGTGCCAGCAGCTCGGGGACAGCCTCCCCCGAGCAGTACTTC
clone size: NA; V gene: TRBV6-5; D gene: TRBD2; J gene: TRBJ2-7; CDR3 protein: CASRGLAGGYEQYF; CDR3 DNA: TGTGCCAGCAGGGGACTAGCGGGAGGTTACGAGCAGTACTTC
clone size: few; V gene: TRBV5-6; D gene: NA; J gene: TRBJ1-3; CDR3 protein: CASSLETGYNSGNTIYF; CDR3 DNA: TGTGCCAGCAGCTTGGAAACAGGGTACAACTCTGGAAACACCATATATTTT
clone size: NA; V gene: TRBV6-4; D gene: TRBD2; J gene: TRBJ2-3; CDR3 protein: CASSGGTSGTSTDTQYF; CDR3 DNA: TGTGCCAGCAGTGGCGGGACTAGCGGGACTAGCACAGATACGCAGTATTTT
clone size: few; V gene: TRBV28; D gene: TRBD2; J gene: TRBJ2-2; CDR3 protein: CASSLAGYDTGELFF; CDR3 DNA: TGTGCCAGCAGTCTAGCGGGATATGACACCGGGGAGCTGTTTTTT
clone size: NA; V gene: TRBV6-4; D gene: NA; J gene: TRBJ2-1; CDR3 protein: CASSDSRLGDYNEQFF; CDR3 DNA: TGTGCCAGCAGTGACTCGAGGCTAGGCGACTACAATGAGCAGTTCTTC
clone size: NA; V gene: TRBV28; D gene: TRBD1; J gene: TRBJ2-7; CDR3 protein: CASRSGQGAGEQYF; CDR3 DNA: TGTGCCAGCAGATCGGGACAGGGGGCGGGCGAGCAGTACTTC
clone size: few; V gene: TRBV30; D gene: TRBD2; J gene: TRBJ2-5; CDR3 protein: CAWSVLARGEETQYF; CDR3 DNA: TGTGCCTGGAGTGTACTAGCGCGAGGTGAGGAGACCCAGTACTTC
clone size: NA; V gene: TRBV7-2; D gene: TRBD2; J gene: TRBJ2-3; CDR3 protein: CATWGTSGSWGDTQYF; CDR3 DNA: TGTGCCACATGGGGGACTAGCGGGAGTTGGGGAGATACGCAGTATTTT
clone size: few; V gene: TRBV19; D gene: NA; J gene: TRBJ2-5; CDR3 protein: CASALQGDETQYF; CDR3 DNA: TGTGCCAGCGCCCTACAGGGAGATGAGACCCAGTACTTC
clone size: few; V gene: TRBV5-6; D gene: NA; J gene: TRBJ1-1; CDR3 protein: CASSLILNTEAFF; CDR3 DNA: TGTGCCAGCAGCTTAATCCTTAACACTGAAGCTTTCTTT
clone size: NA; V gene: TRBV19; D gene: TRBD1; J gene: TRBJ2-1; CDR3 protein: CASSIGQGAYNEQFF; CDR3 DNA: TGTGCCAGTAGTATAGGACAGGGGGCTTACAATGAGCAGTTCTTC
clone size: NA; V gene: TRBV29-1; D gene: TRBD2; J gene: TRBJ2-1; CDR3 protein: CSVGRLLAGVGEQFF; CDR3 DNA: TGCAGCGTGGGACGTCTACTAGCGGGAGTGGGTGAGCAGTTCTTC
clone size: NA; V gene: TRBV28; D gene: TRBD1; J gene: TRBJ1-5; CDR3 protein: CASSLTGTVSNQPQHF; CDR3 DNA: TGTGCCAGCAGTTTGACCGGGACAGTTAGCAATCAGCCCCAGCATTTT
clone size: NA; V gene: TRBV4-1; D gene: TRBD2; J gene: TRBJ2-1; CDR3 protein: CASSRPPLAGVYGKDNEQFF; CDR3 DNA: TGCGCCAGCAGCCGACCTCCTCTAGCGGGAGTATACGGAAAGGACAATGAGCAGTTCTTC
clone size: NA; V gene: TRBV28; D gene: NA; J gene: TRBJ2-7; CDR3 protein: CASRLARTYEQYF; CDR3 DNA: TGTGCCAGCAGGCTAGCGCGTACCTACGAGCAGTACTTC
clone size: NA; V gene: TRBV2; D gene: TRBD1; J gene: TRBJ1-6; CDR3 protein: CASMFRTGNSPLHF; CDR3 DNA: TGTGCCAGCATGTTCCGGACAGGGAATTCACCCCTCCACTTT
clone size: NA; V gene: TRBV6-1; D gene: NA; J gene: TRBJ2-4; CDR3 protein: CASSEVVGGLAKNIQYF; CDR3 DNA: TGTGCCAGCAGTGAGGTCGTGGGGGGTCTGGCCAAAAACATTCAGTACTTC
clone size: NA; V gene: TRBV9; D gene: TRBD2; J gene: TRBJ2-7; CDR3 protein: CASSLGEGPLEQYF; CDR3 DNA: TGTGCCAGCAGCTTGGGGGAGGGCCCTCTCGAGCAGTACTTC
clone size: NA; V gene: TRBV6-5; D gene: TRBD2; J gene: TRBJ2-3; CDR3 protein: CASGSRLAGTDTQYF; CDR3 DNA: TGTGCCAGCGGTTCCCGACTAGCGGGAACAGATACGCAGTATTTT
clone size: NA; V gene: TRBV4-3; D gene: NA; J gene: TRBJ1-5; CDR3 protein: CASSQDDSFQPQHF; CDR3 DNA: TGCGCCAGCAGCCAAGATGACAGTTTTCAGCCCCAGCATTTT
clone size: NA; V gene: TRBV11-2; D gene: TRBD1; J gene: TRBJ1-2; CDR3 protein: CASSLGTGVYGYTF; CDR3 DNA: TGTGCCAGCAGCTTAGGAACAGGGGTCTATGGCTACACCTTC
clone size: NA; V gene: TRBV6-1; D gene: TRBD1; J gene: TRBJ1-2; CDR3 protein: CASSERGLVYGYTF; CDR3 DNA: TGTGCCAGCAGTGAAAGGGGGCTAGTCTATGGCTACACCTTC
clone size: few; V gene: TRBV5-6; D gene: NA; J gene: TRBJ2-7; CDR3 protein: CASSLPGESNEQYF; CDR3 DNA: TGTGCCAGCAGCCTCCCCGGGGAGAGCAACGAGCAGTACTTC
clone size: NA; V gene: TRBV6-5; D gene: TRBD2; J gene: TRBJ2-7; CDR3 protein: CASRGLAGAYEQYF; CDR3 DNA: TGTGCCAGCAGGGGACTAGCGGGAGCCTACGAGCAGTACTTC
clone size: NA; V gene: TRBV27; D gene: NA; J gene: TRBJ1-1; CDR3 protein: CASSAGREVTEAFF; CDR3 DNA: TGTGCCAGCAGTGCAGGCAGGGAGGTCACTGAAGCTTTCTTT
clone size: NA; V gene: TRBV7-3; D gene: TRBD2; J gene: TRBJ2-1; CDR3 protein: CASSLLPGLAANNEQFF; CDR3 DNA: TGTGCCAGCAGCTTACTACCGGGACTAGCGGCAAACAATGAGCAGTTCTTC
clone size: NA; V gene: TRBV19; D gene: TRBD2; J gene: TRBJ2-1; CDR3 protein: CASRRAGGIMEQFF; CDR3 DNA: TGTGCCAGTAGAAGGGCGGGAGGGATCATGGAGCAGTTCTTC
clone size: NA; V gene: TRBV4-2; D gene: NA; J gene: TRBJ1-5; CDR3 protein: CASSQEAGTDSNQPQHF; CDR3 DNA: TGTGCCAGCAGCCAAGAGGCGGGGACGGATAGCAATCAGCCCCAGCATTTT
clone size: NA; V gene: TRBV30; D gene: NA; J gene: TRBJ2-7; CDR3 protein: CAWSVRGLPYEQYF; CDR3 DNA: TGTGCCTGGAGTGTCCGCGGACTCCCCTACGAGCAGTACTTC
clone size: NA; V gene: TRBV19; D gene: NA; J gene: TRBJ2-7; CDR3 protein: CASSIVSNYEQYF; CDR3 DNA: TGTGCCAGTAGTATAGTTTCCAACTACGAGCAGTACTTC
clone size: NA; V gene: TRBV28; D gene: TRBD1; J gene: TRBJ1-4; CDR3 protein: CASSFPSDRADYEKLFF; CDR3 DNA: TGTGCCAGCAGTTTCCCCTCGGACAGGGCGGATTATGAAAAACTGTTTTTT
clone size: NA; V gene: TRBV27; D gene: NA; J gene: TRBJ2-7; CDR3 protein: CASSLRQATYEQYF; CDR3 DNA: TGTGCCAGCAGTTTAAGACAGGCCACCTACGAGCAGTACTTC
clone size: few; V gene: TRBV7-9; D gene: NA; J gene: TRBJ2-5; CDR3 protein: CASSLAQGGETQYF; CDR3 DNA: TGTGCCAGCAGCTTAGCCCAGGGAGGTGAGACCCAGTACTTC
clone size: NA; V gene: TRBV15; D gene: TRBD1; J gene: TRBJ2-2; CDR3 protein: CATSSGQGDTGELFF; CDR3 DNA: TGTGCCACCAGCAGTGGACAGGGGGACACCGGGGAGCTGTTTTTT
clone size: NA; V gene: TRBV11-2; D gene: TRBD2; J gene: TRBJ2-2; CDR3 protein: CASRLAGGHGELFF; CDR3 DNA: TGTGCCAGCAGACTAGCGGGAGGCCACGGGGAGCTGTTTTTT
clone size: NA; V gene: TRBV14; D gene: TRBD2; J gene: TRBJ2-1; CDR3 protein: CASSQDLGLAYNEQFF; CDR3 DNA: TGTGCCAGCAGCCAAGATCTGGGACTAGCATACAATGAGCAGTTCTTC
clone size: NA; V gene: TRBV18; D gene: NA; J gene: TRBJ2-1; CDR3 protein: CASSRDRYNEQFF; CDR3 DNA: TGTGCCAGCTCACGCGACAGGTACAATGAGCAGTTCTTC
clone size: NA; V gene: TRBV14; D gene: NA; J gene: TRBJ2-2; CDR3 protein: CASSLRTTGELFF; CDR3 DNA: TGTGCCAGCAGCCTCCGAACAACCGGGGAGCTGTTTTTT
clone size: NA; V gene: TRBV7-2; D gene: NA; J gene: TRBJ1-4; CDR3 protein: CASSPSGGTGEKLFF; CDR3 DNA: TGTGCCAGCAGCCCATCTGGCGGAACGGGAGAAAAACTGTTTTTT
clone size: NA; V gene: TRBV5-1; D gene: TRBD2; J gene: TRBJ2-1; CDR3 protein: CASSSLAGSRDEQFF; CDR3 DNA: TGCGCCAGCAGCAGTCTAGCGGGGTCTCGGGATGAGCAGTTCTTC
clone size: NA; V gene: TRBV7-3; D gene: TRBD2; J gene: TRBJ2-3; CDR3 protein: CASSSLAGGPQTDTQYF; CDR3 DNA: TGTGCCAGCAGCTCCCTAGCGGGAGGGCCACAAACAGATACGCAGTATTTT
clone size: NA; V gene: TRBV7-2; D gene: NA; J gene: TRBJ2-7; CDR3 protein: CASSRPGGYEQYF; CDR3 DNA: TGTGCCAGCAGCCGCCCTGGGGGGTACGAGCAGTACTTC
clone size: few; V gene: TRBV28; D gene: NA; J gene: TRBJ2-7; CDR3 protein: CASSHGLGTYEQYF; CDR3 DNA: TGTGCCAGCAGCCATGGACTGGGAACCTACGAGCAGTACTTC
clone size: NA; V gene: TRBV18; D gene: NA; J gene: TRBJ2-7; CDR3 protein: CASSPPTGGYEQYF; CDR3 DNA: TGTGCCAGCTCACCACCGACCGGCGGCTACGAGCAGTACTTC